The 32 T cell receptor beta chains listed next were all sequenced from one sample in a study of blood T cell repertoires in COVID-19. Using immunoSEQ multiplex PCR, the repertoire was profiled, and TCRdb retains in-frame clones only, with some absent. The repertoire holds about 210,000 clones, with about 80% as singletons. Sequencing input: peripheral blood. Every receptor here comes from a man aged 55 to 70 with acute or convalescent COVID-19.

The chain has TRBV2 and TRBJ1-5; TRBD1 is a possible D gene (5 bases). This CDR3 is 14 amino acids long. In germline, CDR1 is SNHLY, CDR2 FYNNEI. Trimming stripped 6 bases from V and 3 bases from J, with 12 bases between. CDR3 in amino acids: CASSPDRFNQPQHF. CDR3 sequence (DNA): TGTGCCAGCAGCCCCGACAGATTCAATCAGCCCCAGCATTTT.

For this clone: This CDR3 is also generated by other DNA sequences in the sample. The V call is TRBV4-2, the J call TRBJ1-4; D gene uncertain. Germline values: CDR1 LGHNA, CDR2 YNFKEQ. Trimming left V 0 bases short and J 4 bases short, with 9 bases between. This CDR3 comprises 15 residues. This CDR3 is CASSQDGRSNEKLFF. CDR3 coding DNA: TGTGCCAGCAGCCAAGATGGAAGGAGTAATGAAAAACTGTTTTTT.

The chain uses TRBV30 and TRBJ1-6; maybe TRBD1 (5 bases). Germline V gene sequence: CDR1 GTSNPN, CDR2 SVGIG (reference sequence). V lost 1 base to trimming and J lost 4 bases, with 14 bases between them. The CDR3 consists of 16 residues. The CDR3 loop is CAWSALGHIYNSPLHF. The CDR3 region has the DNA TGTGCCTGGAGTGCCCTGGGGCACATTTATAATTCACCCCTCCACTTT.

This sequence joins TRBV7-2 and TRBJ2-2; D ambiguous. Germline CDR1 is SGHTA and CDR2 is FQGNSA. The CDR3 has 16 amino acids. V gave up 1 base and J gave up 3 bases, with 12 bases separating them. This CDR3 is CASSLGAFRDTGELFF. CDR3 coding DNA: TGTGCCAGCAGCTTAGGCGCTTTCCGGGACACCGGGGAGCTGTTTTTT.

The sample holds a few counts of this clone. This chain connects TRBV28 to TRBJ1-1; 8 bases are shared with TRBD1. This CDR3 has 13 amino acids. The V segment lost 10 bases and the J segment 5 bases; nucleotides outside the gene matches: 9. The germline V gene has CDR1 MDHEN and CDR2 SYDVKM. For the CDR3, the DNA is TGTGCCATTCGGACAGGGCAACTAACTGAAGCTTTCTTT. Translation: CAIRTGQLTEAFF.

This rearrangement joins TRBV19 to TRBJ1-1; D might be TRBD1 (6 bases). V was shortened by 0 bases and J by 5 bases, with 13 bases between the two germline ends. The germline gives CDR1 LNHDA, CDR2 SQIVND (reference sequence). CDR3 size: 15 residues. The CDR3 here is CASSIDALGATEAFF. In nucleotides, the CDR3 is TGTGCCAGTAGTATAGATGCTCTGGGGGCGACTGAAGCTTTCTTT.

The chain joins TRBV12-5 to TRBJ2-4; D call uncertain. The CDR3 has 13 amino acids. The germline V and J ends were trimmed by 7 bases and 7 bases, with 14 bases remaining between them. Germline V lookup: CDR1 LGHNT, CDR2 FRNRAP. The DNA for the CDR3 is TGTGCTAGTGCCCCCGGCCGGGTGAACATTCAGTACTTC. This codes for CASAPGRVNIQYF.

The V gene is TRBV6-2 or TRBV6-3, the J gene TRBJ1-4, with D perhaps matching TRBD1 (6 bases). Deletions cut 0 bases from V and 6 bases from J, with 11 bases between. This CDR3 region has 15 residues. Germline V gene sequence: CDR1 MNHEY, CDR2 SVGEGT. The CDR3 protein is CASSYSGQGHEKLFF. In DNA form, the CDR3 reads TGTGCCAGCAGTTACTCCGGGCAGGGGCATGAAAAACTGTTTTTT.

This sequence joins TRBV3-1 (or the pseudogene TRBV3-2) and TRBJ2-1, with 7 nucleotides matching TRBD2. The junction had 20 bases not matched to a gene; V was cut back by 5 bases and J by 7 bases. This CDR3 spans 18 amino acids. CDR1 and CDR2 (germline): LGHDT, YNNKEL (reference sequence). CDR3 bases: TGTGCCAGCAGCGTACGTCCTCGTACGGGCGGGAGAGGAAATGAGCAGTTCTTC. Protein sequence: CASSVRPRTGGRGNEQFF.

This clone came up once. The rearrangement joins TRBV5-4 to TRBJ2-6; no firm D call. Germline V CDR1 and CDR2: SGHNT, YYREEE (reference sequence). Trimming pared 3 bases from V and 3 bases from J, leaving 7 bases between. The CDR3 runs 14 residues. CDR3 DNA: TGTGCCAGCAGCTCCAAGCTTGGGGCCAACGTCCTGACTTTC. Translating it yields CASSSKLGANVLTF. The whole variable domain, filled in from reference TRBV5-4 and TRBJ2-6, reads ETGVTQSPTHLIKTRGQQVTLRCSSQSGHNTVSWYQQALGQGPQFIFQYYREEENGRGNFPPRFSGLQFPNYSSELNVNALELDDSALYLCASSSKLGANVLTFGAGSRLTVL.

The CDR3 protein is CASSLALYEKLFF. For the CDR3, the DNA is TGTGCCAGCAGCTTAGCCTTGTATGAAAAACTGTTTTTT. The chain couples TRBV7-2 to TRBJ1-4; D is undetermined. Trimming cost V 0 bases and J 6 bases, with 5 bases left between them. The germline V gene encodes CDR1 SGHTA and CDR2 FQGNSA. CDR3 length: 13 amino acids. Together with reference TRBV7-2 and TRBJ1-4, the CDR3 gives the full variable domain: GAGVSQSPSNKVTEKGKDVELRCDPISGHTALYWYRQSLGQGLEFLIYFQGNSAPDKSGLPSDRFSAERTGGSVSTLTIQRTQQEDSAVYLCASSLALYEKLFFGSGTQLSVL.

The CDR3 protein is CASSNYAGLAVSSYNEQFF. For the CDR3, the DNA is TGTGCCAGCAGCAATTACGCGGGACTAGCAGTGAGCTCCTACAATGAGCAGTTCTTC. The chain is built from TRBV14 and TRBJ2-1; 9 nucleotides agree with TRBD2. This CDR3 region has 19 residues. The V gene end was trimmed by 5 bases and the J gene end by 0 bases; junction bases not matched to a gene: 14. Germline CDR1 SGHDN, CDR2 FVKESK.

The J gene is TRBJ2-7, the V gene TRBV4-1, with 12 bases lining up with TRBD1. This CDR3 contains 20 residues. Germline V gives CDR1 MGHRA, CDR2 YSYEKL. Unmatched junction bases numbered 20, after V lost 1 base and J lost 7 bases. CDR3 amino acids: CASSQAPGTGGIRSPREQYF. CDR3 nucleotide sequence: TGCGCCAGCAGCCAAGCCCCCGGGACAGGGGGCATTCGAAGTCCGAGGGAGCAGTACTTC.

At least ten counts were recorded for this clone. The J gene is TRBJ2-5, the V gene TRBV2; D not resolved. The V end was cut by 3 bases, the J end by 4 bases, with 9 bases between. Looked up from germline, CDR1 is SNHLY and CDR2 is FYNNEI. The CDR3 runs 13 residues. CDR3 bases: TGTGCCAGCAGTGAGCCGTTTAGAGAGACCCAGTACTTC. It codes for CASSEPFRETQYF.

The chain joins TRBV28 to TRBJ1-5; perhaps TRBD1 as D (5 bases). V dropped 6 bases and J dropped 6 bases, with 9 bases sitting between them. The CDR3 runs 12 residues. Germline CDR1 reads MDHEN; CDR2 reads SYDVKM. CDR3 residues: CASRKTAQPQHF. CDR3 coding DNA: TGTGCCAGCAGAAAGACAGCTCAGCCCCAGCATTTT.

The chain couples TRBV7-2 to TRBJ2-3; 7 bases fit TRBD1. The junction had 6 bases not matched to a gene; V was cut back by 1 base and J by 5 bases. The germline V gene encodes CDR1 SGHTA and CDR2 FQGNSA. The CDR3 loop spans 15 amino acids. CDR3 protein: CASSLGGGAGDTQYF. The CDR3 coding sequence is TGTGCCAGCAGCTTAGGAGGGGGCGCAGGAGATACGCAGTATTTT.

The CDR3 reads CASSHSGGTVTNEKLFF. For the CDR3, the DNA is TGCGCCAGCAGCCACTCAGGGGGGACGGTAACTAATGAAAAACTGTTTTTT. The chain joins TRBV5-1 to TRBJ1-4, with 7 nucleotides matching TRBD1. Germline V lookup: CDR1 SGHRS, CDR2 YFSETQ. This CDR3 has 17 residues. The V segment lost 4 bases and the J segment 1 base; nucleotides outside the gene matches: 10.

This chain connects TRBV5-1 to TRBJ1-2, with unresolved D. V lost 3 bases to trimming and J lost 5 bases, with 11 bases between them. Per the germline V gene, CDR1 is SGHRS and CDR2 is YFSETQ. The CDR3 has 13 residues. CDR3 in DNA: TGCGCCAGCAGCTCCCTCGGGGATTATGGCTACACCTTC. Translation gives CASSSLGDYGYTF.

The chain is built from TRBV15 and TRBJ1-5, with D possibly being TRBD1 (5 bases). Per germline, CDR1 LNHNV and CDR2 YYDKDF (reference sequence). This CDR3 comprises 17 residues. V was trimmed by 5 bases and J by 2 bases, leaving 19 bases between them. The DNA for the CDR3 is TGTGCCACCAGCGGACTACTTAAGAGGGGCGGCAATCAGCCCCAGCATTTT. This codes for CATSGLLKRGGNQPQHF.

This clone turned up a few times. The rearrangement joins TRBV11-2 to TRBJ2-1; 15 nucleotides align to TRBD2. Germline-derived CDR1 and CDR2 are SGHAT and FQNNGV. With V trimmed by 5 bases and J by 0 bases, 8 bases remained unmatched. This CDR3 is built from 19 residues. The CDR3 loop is CASSRGLAGGALSYNEQFF. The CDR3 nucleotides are TGTGCCAGCAGCCGCGGACTAGCGGGAGGGGCCCTCTCCTACAATGAGCAGTTCTTC.

CDR3 sequence (DNA): TGTGCTAGTGGTCCACCCGGGACAGGCGGCTACGAGCAGTACTTC. Translated: CASGPPGTGGYEQYF. V gene TRBV12-5 combines with J gene TRBJ2-7; 8 nucleotides line up with TRBD1. Germline trimming cut 5 bases from V and 3 bases from J; bases unmatched to any gene: 9. The CDR3 loop spans 15 amino acids. Germline V gene lookup returns CDR1 LGHNT and CDR2 FRNRAP.

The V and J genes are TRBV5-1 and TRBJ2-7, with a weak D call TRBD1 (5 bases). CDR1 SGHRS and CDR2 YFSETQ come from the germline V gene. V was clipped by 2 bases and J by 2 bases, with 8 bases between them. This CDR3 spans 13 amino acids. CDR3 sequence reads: CASSLDRAYEQYF. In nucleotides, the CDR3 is TGCGCCAGCAGCTTAGACAGAGCCTACGAGCAGTACTTC.

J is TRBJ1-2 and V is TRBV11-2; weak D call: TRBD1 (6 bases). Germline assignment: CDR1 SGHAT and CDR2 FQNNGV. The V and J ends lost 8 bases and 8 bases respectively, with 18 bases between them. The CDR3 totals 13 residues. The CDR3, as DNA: TGTGCCAGCGGTCAACAGGGTTTTGGGGGCTACACCTTC. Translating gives CASGQQGFGGYTF. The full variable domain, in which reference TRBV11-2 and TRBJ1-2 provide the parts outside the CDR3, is EAGVAQSPRYKIIEKRQSVAFWCNPISGHATLYWYQQILGQGPKLLIQFQNNGVVDDSQLPKDRFSAERLKGVDSTLKIQPAKLEDSAVYLCASGQQGFGGYTFGSGTRLTVV.

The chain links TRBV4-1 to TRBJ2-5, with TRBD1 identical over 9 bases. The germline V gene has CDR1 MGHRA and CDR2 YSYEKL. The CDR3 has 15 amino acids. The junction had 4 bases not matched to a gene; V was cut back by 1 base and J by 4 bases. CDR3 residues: CASSQVGTGRETQYF. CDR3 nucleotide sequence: TGCGCCAGCAGCCAAGTGGGGACAGGGCGAGAGACCCAGTACTTC.

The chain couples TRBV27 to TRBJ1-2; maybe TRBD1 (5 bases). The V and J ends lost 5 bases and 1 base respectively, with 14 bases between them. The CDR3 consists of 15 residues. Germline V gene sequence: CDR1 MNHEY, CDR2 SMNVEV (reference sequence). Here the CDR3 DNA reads TGTGCCAGCAGTGGTAATATCGACAGTAACTATGGCTACACCTTC. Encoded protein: CASSGNIDSNYGYTF.

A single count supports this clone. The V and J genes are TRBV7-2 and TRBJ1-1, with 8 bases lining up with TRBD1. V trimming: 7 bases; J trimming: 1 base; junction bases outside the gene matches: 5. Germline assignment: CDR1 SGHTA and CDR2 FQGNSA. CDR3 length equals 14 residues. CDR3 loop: CASKFDRGNTEAFF. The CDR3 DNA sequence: TGTGCCAGCAAATTTGACAGGGGGAACACTGAAGCTTTCTTT.

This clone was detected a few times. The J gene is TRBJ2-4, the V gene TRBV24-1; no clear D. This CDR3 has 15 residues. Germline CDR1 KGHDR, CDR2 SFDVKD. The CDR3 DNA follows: TGTGCTCGCGGCGACTTTATCGAGACCAAAAACATTCAGTACTTC. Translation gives CARGDFIETKNIQYF.

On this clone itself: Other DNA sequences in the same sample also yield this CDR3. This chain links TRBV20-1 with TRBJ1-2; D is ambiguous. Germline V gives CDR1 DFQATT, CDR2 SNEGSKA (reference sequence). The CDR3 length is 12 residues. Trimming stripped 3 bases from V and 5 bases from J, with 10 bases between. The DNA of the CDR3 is TGCAGTGCTAGTGGAGGAGGGTATGGCTACACCTTC. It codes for CSASGGGYGYTF.

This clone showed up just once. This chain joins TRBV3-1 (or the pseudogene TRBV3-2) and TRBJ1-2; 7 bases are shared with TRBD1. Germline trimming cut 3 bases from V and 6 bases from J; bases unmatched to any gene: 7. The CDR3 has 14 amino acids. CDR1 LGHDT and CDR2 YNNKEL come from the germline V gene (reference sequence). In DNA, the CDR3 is TGTGCCAGCAGCCACCTACAGGGGTTGGATGGCTACACCTTC. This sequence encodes CASSHLQGLDGYTF.

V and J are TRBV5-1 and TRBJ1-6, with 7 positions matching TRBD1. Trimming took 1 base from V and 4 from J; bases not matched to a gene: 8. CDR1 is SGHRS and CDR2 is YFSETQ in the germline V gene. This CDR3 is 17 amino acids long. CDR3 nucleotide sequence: TGCGCCAGCAGCTTGTTCGTATCGGGACAGTATAATTCACCCCTCCACTTT. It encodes CASSLFVSGQYNSPLHF.

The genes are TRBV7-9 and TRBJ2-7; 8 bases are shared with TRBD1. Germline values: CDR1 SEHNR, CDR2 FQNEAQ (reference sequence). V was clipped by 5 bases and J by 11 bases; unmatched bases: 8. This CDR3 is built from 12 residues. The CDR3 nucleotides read TGTGCCAGCAGCCTAACTACAGGGGGAAAGTACTTC. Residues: CASSLTTGGKYF.

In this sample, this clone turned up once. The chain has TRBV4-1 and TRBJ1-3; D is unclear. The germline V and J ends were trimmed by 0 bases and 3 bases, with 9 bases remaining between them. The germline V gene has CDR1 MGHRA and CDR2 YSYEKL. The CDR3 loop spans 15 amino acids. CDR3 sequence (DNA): TGCGCCAGCAGCCAAGATCGGGGAATTGGAAACACCATATATTTT. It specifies CASSQDRGIGNTIYF.